The present T cell receptor (beta chain) was sequenced within a study of PD-1 blockade in classical Hodgkin lymphoma (dated by TCRdb to 2020 to 2021). Some background on the complete study: Nivolumab dosing was 3 mg/kg intravenously every 2 weeks, continuing until either disease progression or unacceptable toxicity. To define a peripheral blood immune signature of response to PD-1 blockade in classical Hodgkin lymphoma, the study combined TCR beta sequencing with CyTOF. What the study reported, not specific to this receptor: Lower diversity was seen in patients whose nivolumab began less than 1 year after ASCT, and these patients were left out of later analyses so that immune reconstitution would not confound the results. By C4D1, a significant rise was seen in CD4+ TCR diversity but not in CD8+ TCR diversity (p=0.0027 vs p=0.16), and the rise was most apparent among complete responders (p=0.02). Only a single clinical trial cohort was studied, and what caused the repertoire differences, possibly disease activity or prior therapy, remained undefined. Trial patients achieving complete response had baseline diversity similar to newly diagnosed patients, whereas partial responders and progressors had significantly lower diversity. Newly diagnosed patients were reported to have lower baseline TCR diversity than healthy donors, and relapsed/refractory patients were reported to have lower baseline TCR diversity still.

The Qiagen DNeasy kit was used to extract genomic DNA from unsorted PBMCs and from the negatively selected CD4+ and CD8+ fractions. TCR beta CDR3 regions were amplified by immunoSEQ multiplex PCR using primers annealing to V and J segments. A synthetic immune receptor repertoire was used to minimize amplification bias, and any remaining bias was removed computationally after sequencing. The authors' analysis ran thus. Custom Python scripts were used to quantify repertoire diversity as the Shannon entropy index. Unsorted, CD4+ and CD8+ repertoires were analyzed separately, except in combined analyses where CD4+ and CD8+ sequences were merged in silico. Clonal expansion was defined as at least a 2-fold frequency increase after treatment relative to C1D1, with a pseudocount of 0.5 for undetected baseline clones. Singleton clones were defined as clones with 0 or 1 copy at C1D1, and non-singleton clones were defined as clones with 2 or more copies. By matching protein sequences in sorted samples from the same patient, clones expanded in unsorted samples were annotated as CD4+, CD8+ or unknown. Wilcoxon tests on paired samples were used to test changes in diversity from C1D1 to C4D1. Drawn from immuneACCESS, this table holds only the in-frame rearrangements with V and J called that TCRdb kept. Clones are partly lost; checked studies trace under half to an unresolved V gene and leave the rest unexplained. That table is the source of V, J and clone size, and D and trimming were worked out from the DNA. The sample records under 15,000 clones, about 83% of which are singletons. The top ten clonotypes cover under 30% of the sample.

V and J are truncated by 0 bases and 7 bases respectively, leaving an intervening sequence of 13 bases. Looking up the germline V gene yields CDR1 SGHRS and CDR2 YFSETQ. From the cysteine up to the phenylalanine, the CDR3 has a length of 15 residues. The DNA shown is the 45-base CDR3, in frame from base 1. Read against the paper, the sample's time point label means: cycle 1 day 1 (C1D1), immediately before nivolumab initiation. Every trial patient had relapsed following autologous stem cell transplantation, and prior brentuximab vedotin exposure was what differed among cohorts A, B and C. A total of about 51 patients with relapsed/refractory classical Hodgkin lymphoma made up the trial cohort, and each patient's best overall response was complete response, partial response or progressive disease. In the multi-cohort phase II CheckMate 205 trial, trial patients received single-agent nivolumab. An independent review committee assessed best overall response by applying the 2007 International Working Group response criteria. Trial PBMCs were obtained immediately prior to nivolumab initiation (C1D1) and on therapy at cycle 2 day 1 and cycle 4 day 1. Peripheral blood was collected in 8 mL Vacutainer Cell Preparation Tubes, from which PBMCs were isolated by centrifugation and then cryopreserved.

This clone showed up just once. Its antigen is not yet known. No much larger clonotype is one base removed from it; base qualities were not supplied. The sample here was peripheral blood mononuclear cells (PBMCs), taken at baseline. This chain joins TRBV5-1 to TRBJ2-2; TRBD2 is a possible D gene, resting on 6 matching bases. This TCR was sampled from a human donor with classical Hodgkin lymphoma. CDR3 loop: CASSLGPGVDGELFF. The nucleotide sequence is TGCGCCAGCAGCTTGGGGCCGGGAGTTGACGGGGAGCTGTTTTTT.